This T cell receptor beta chain was recorded in a study of T-cell reconstitution after alpha-beta-depleted transplantation in children. The V end lost 1 base, the J end lost 4 bases, and 7 bases lay between the germline ends. This CDR3 comprises 14 residues. Germline-derived CDR1 and CDR2 are LNHDA and SQIVND (reference sequence). TCRbeta library construction was performed incorporating unique molecular identifiers. TCRdb analysed the PCR reads with MiXCR anew, one entry per CDR3 protein. The sample consists of about 500,000 distinct CDR3 sequences, approximately 29% of them appearing once. This chain links TRBV19 with TRBJ2-2, with D unclear. Here the sequenced sample was PBMCs from the stem cell graft donor, taken from the stem cell graft. The receptor was derived from a human donor who donated a stem cell graft to a child with aplastic anemia. The CDR3 loop is CASSIGGITGELFF. The CDR3 DNA follows: TGTGCCAGTAGTATAGGAGGTATCACCGGGGAGCTGTTTTTT.